The following is a T cell receptor (beta chain) sequence with its context. This sample was taken from a study of memory CD4+ T cells and cytomegalovirus serostatus. Study-wide context: This sample comes from healthy Belgian adults, several CMV seropositive, approximately 22 seronegative.

Sequencing used immunoSEQ multiplex PCR; TCRdb keeps in-frame clones, though not all of them. The data contain about 56,000 clones, 70% to 85% of them seen just once; the ten biggest clones take up about 2.6%. Single viable CD3+CD4+CD8-CD45RO+ cells were sorted as the memory CD4+ T cells. Donors' CMV status reflects serum IgG against pp150, pp28, p38, p52. CD4+ T cells were isolated by positive magnetic selection. Germline V gives CDR1 MNHNY, CDR2 SVGAGI (reference sequence). The CDR3 length is 14 residues. V was cut by 5 bases and J by 2 bases, with 12 bases left in between. The V call is TRBV6-6, the J call TRBJ1-1, with unresolved D. The clonotype originates from an adult in good health and CMV-seropositive. The sample was memory CD4+ T cells from blood. CDR3 coding DNA: TGTGCCAGCAGTCCTACCGGCAGCAACACTGAAGCTTTCTTT. It translates to CASSPTGSNTEAFF.